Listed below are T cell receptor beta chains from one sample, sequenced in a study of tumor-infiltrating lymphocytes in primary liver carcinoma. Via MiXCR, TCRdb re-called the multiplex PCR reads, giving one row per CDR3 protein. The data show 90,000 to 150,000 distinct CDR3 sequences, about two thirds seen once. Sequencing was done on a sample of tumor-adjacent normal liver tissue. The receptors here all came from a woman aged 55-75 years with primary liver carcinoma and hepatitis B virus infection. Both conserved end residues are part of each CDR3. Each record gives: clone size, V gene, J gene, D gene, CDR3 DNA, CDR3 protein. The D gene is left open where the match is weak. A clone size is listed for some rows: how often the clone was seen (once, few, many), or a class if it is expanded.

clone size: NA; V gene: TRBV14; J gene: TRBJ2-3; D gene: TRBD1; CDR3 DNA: TGTGCCAGCGGCCAAGATCCACCCCAGGGGACAGATGCGCAGTATTTT; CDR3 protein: CASGQDPPQGTDAQYF
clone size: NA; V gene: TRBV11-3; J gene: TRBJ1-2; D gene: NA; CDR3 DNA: TGTGCCTGCAGCTTTGTACCTAACCTTGGCTACACCTTC; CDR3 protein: CACSFVPNLGYTF
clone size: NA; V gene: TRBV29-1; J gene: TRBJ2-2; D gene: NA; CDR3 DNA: TGCAGCGTCGTGACAGTTTTGGACGGGGAGCTGTTTTTT; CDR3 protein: CSVVTVLDGELFF
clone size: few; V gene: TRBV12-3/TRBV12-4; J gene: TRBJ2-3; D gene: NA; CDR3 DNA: TGTGCCATCAGTTTAGGACTCCAAGATACACAGTATTTT; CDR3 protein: CAISLGLQDTQYF
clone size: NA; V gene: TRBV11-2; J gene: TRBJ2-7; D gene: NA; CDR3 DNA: TGTACCAGCAGCATATACAGGGATTGCTGCGAGCAGTACTTC; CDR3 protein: CTSSIYRDCCEQYF
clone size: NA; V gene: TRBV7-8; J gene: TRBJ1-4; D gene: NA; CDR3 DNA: TGTGCCAGCAGCTCGCATGTGGCAGAGGAAAAACTGTTTTTT; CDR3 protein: CASSSHVAEEKLFF
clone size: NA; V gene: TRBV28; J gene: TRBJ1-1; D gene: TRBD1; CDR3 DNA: TGTGTCAGCACGACAGGGGCGGTCATGAACACTGAAGCTTTCTTT; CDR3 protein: CVSTTGAVMNTEAFF
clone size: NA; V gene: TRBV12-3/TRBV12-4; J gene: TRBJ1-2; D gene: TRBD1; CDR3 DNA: TGTGCCAACAGTTTATGGACAGGGAAGGGCTATGGCTACATCTTC; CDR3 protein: CANSLWTGKGYGYIF
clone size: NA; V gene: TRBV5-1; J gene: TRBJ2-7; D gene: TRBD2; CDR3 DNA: TGCGCCAGCGACCAGGGACTATCCTACGAGCAGTACTTC; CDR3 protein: CASDQGLSYEQYF
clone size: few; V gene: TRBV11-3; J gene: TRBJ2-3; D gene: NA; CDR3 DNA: TGTGCCAGCAGCTTAGGGGTAGGGGACCCAGATACGCAGTATTTT; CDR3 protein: CASSLGVGDPDTQYF
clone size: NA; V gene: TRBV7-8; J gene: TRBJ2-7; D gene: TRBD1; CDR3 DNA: TGTGCCAGCAGCGTAGGTCAGGGGGAGATGGGGGAGCAGTACTTC; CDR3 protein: CASSVGQGEMGEQYF
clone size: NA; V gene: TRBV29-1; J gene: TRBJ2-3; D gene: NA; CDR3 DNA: TGCAGCGTTGAAGCGTTGGGCTGGGTGGGGGTTAGCACGGATACGCGGTATTTT; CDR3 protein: CSVEALGWVGVSTDTRYF
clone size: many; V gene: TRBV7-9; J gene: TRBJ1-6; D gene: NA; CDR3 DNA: TGTGCCAGCAGCTCTCCGGGGGCCCGGTCCCAAAATACTTCACCCCTCCACTTT; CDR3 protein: CASSSPGARSQNTSPLHF
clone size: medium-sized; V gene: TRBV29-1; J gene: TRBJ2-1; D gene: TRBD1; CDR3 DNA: TGCAGCGGGAGGACAGGGCGACCCTACAATGAGCAGTTCTTC; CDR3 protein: CSGRTGRPYNEQFF
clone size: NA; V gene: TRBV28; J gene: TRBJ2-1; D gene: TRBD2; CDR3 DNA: TGTGCCAGCAGAAAGATACTAAAGCGGGAGTTTCGTAGCTCCTACAATGAGCAGTTCTTC; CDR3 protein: CASRKILKREFRSSYNEQFF
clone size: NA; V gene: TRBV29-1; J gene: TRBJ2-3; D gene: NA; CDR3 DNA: TGCAGCGCTGACGTGGAGTGCCGCACAGATACGCAGTATTTT; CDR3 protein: CSADVECRTDTQYF
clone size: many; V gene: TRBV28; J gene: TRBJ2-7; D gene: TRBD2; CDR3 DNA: TGTGCCAGCCGAGGACTAGCGGAAATCTACGAGCAGTACTTC; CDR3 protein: CASRGLAEIYEQYF
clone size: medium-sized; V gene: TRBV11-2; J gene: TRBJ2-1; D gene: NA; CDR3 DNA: TGTGCCAGCAGCTTAGAAATGGGAATGCCCTACAATGAGCAGTTCTTC; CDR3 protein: CASSLEMGMPYNEQFF
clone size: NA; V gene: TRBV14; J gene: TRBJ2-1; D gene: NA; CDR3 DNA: TGTCCCAGCAGCTATCTAGACTCTTACAATGAGCAGTTCTTC; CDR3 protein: CPSSYLDSYNEQFF
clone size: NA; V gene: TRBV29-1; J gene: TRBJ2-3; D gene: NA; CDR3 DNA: TGCAGCGTTCCAGGACTAATGGGAGTTAGAACAGATACGCAGTATTTT; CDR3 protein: CSVPGLMGVRTDTQYF
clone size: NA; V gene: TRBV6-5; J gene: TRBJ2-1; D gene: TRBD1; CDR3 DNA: TGTGCCAACAGTCACCCAGGACAGGGGGCGCGGAATGAGCAGTTCTTC; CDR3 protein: CANSHPGQGARNEQFF
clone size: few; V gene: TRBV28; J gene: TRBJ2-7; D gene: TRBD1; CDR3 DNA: TGTGCCAGCAGGGGACAGGGGGACTACGAGCAGTACTTC; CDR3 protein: CASRGQGDYEQYF